This T cell receptor (beta chain) was sequenced for a study of cytomegalovirus exposure and HLA in healthy donors. Study-wide results and caveats: The HLA-A and HLA-B alleles of most subjects were reportedly predicted accurately from TCR beta sequences.

Worth noting for this clone: Antigen: not known.

The CDR3 runs to 14 residues. Trimming took 4 bases from V and 6 from J, leaving 13 bases between them. Germline CDR1 and CDR2: MNHEY and SMNVEV (reference sequence). A multiplex PCR was run with 60 Vbeta primers and 13 Jbeta primers. Assay: immunoSEQ multiplex PCR; the TCRdb copy retains only in-frame clones and omits some. The sample has about 160,000 clones. This chain links TRBV27 with TRBJ2-1; a possible D gene is TRBD1 (6 bases). The receptor was isolated from a man aged 25-45 years in good health and CMV-seronegative. The sequencing input was PBMCs. The CDR3 loop is CASSSIQGFNEQFF. The CDR3 DNA sequence: TGTGCCAGCAGTTCGATACAGGGATTCAATGAGCAGTTCTTC.